One sample yielded the 21 T cell receptor beta chains listed below, sequenced in a study of tissue T cells after allogeneic stem cell transplantation (dated by TCRdb to 2021 to 2024). The library was obtained by the immunoSEQ multiplex PCR assay. TCRdb provides this immuneACCESS table in a form limited to in-frame rearrangements. Some clones are lacking; in checked studies, under half of them reflect an unresolved V gene, and why the rest are absent is not known. The sample table shows over 7,500 clones, and about a third are seen once. Together, the top ten hold 3% to 3.5% of the sample. The meaning of the sample's time point label: mouse harvest day 14 after allogeneic transplant. Each mouse graft, delivered by tail vein injection, combined 10^6 splenic CD5+ T cells with 10^7 T-cell-depleted bone marrow cells. Sequences were obtained from skin. These receptors all stem from a female BALB/c mouse given C57BL/6 T cells with graft-versus-host disease after an allogeneic hematopoietic cell transplant.

To note about this clone: The gene symbols are mouse symbols. From the germline J gene comes the end of the CDR3, since the read stops 1 residue before it. The J gene is TRBJ2-5, the V gene TRBV5; 10 positions match TRBD2. The CDR3 sequence is 15 residues long. Per the germline V gene, CDR1 is LGHNA and CDR2 is YNLKQL (reference sequence). V dropped 4 bases and J dropped 2; count of bases not matched to a gene: 3. CDR3 sequence reads: CASSLRDWGQDTQYF. CDR3 bases read: TGTGCCAGCAGCCTCCGGGACTGGGGCCAAGACACCCAGTAC.

This clone turned up a few times. Genes here carry mouse names. The read is 1 residue too short to cover the CDR3 end, so that end is filled in from the germline J gene. The chain combines TRBV17 with TRBJ1-3; the D gene is possibly TRBD1 (5 bases). The V end was cut by 2 bases, the J end by 4 bases, with 12 bases between. The CDR3 sequence is 15 residues long. Germline-derived CDR1 and CDR2 are MNHDT and YYDKIL. The sequenced part of the CDR3 DNA is TGTGCTAGCAGTAGAACCGGCAGGGAGGGAAATACGCTCTAT. Translated, it gives CASSRTGREGNTLY. In full, the CDR3 reads CASSRTGREGNTLYF.

This clone was seen only a few times. Gene names denote mouse genes. The read terminates 1 residue ahead of where the CDR3 ends, so the germline J gene completes it. The chain couples TRBV26 to TRBJ1-6; D ambiguous. TRBJ1-6 is reported as an ORF; its role is uncertain. CDR1 is KGHPV, CDR2 FQNQEV, per germline (reference sequence). The CDR3 covers 14 residues. V was pared by 6 bases and J by 2 bases, with 8 bases between. The DNA read from the CDR3 is TGTGCCAGCAGCCCGGGAACCTATAATTCGCCCCTCTAC. Its protein product is CASSPGTYNSPLY. The whole CDR3 protein reads CASSPGTYNSPLYF.

This clone turned up a few times. Mouse names are used for the genes. The read finishes 1 residue shy of the CDR3 end, and the germline J gene is used to complete it. The chain carries TRBV14 and TRBJ2-5, with 7 bases matching TRBD2. CDR1 is SGHDT and CDR2 is FRDEAV in the germline V gene. CDR3 length: 15 residues. Trimming at V came to 1 base and at J to 1 base, leaving 3 bases not matched to a gene. Incomplete CDR3 DNA: TGTGCCAGCAGTTTCAACTGGGGTGACCAAGACACCCAGTAC. It yields the protein CASSFNWGDQDTQY. The CDR3 in full is CASSFNWGDQDTQYF.

In regard to this clone: Gene names and germline match the mouse. The missing CDR3 end, 1 residue past where the read stops, is filled in from the germline J gene. J is TRBJ2-7 and V is TRBV13-2; D might be TRBD1 (5 bases). V was pared by 5 bases and J by 1 base, with 7 bases between. CDR1 NNHNN and CDR2 SYGAGS come from the germline V gene (reference sequence). The CDR3 consists of 12 residues. The CDR3 protein is CASGRGSYEQYF. CDR3 DNA, as far as it was read: TGTGCCAGCGGGAGGGGTTCCTATGAACAGTAC.

Points on this clone: These gene names are mouse names. The read ends 1 residue early relative to the CDR3; the germline J gene fills the gap. The chain combines TRBV26 with TRBJ2-7, with 7 bases aligning to TRBD1. This CDR3 comprises 11 residues. V trimming: 8 bases; J trimming: 5 bases; junction bases outside the gene matches: 3. Looked up from germline, CDR1 is KGHPV and CDR2 is FQNQEV (reference sequence). The sequenced CDR3 bases are TGTGCCAGCGGCCAGGGGGATGAACAGTAC. Protein sequence: CASGQGDEQY. The entire CDR3 sequence reads CASGQGDEQYF.

With respect to this clone: The gene names here belong to mouse. With the read ending 1 residue before the CDR3 end, the germline J gene is used to fill in that end. The chain couples TRBV1 to TRBJ1-1; a possible D gene is TRBD1 (5 bases). Between the trimmed V and J ends, which lost 4 bases and 6 bases, there was a span of 6 bases. This CDR3 comprises 11 residues. Germline V gene data show CDR1 as NSQYPW and CDR2 as LRSPGD (reference sequence). CDR3 bases read: TGCACCTGCAGTGGCAGGGCAGAAGTCTTC. As protein: CTCSGRAEVF. The full CDR3 reads CTCSGRAEVFF.

As regards this clone: The genes are named according to mouse. The observed sequence ends 1 residue before the CDR3 terminus, with the missing tail filled in from the germline J gene. The chain has TRBV13-1 and TRBJ2-7, with 9 bases matching TRBD2. The CDR3 is 15 amino acids. Germline values: CDR1 NSHNY, CDR2 SYGAGN. V lost 0 bases and J lost 0; bases outside the gene matches: 1. The DNA read from the CDR3 is TGTGCCAGCAGTGATGCCTGGGGGGGCTCCTATGAACAGTAC. Amino acids: CASSDAWGGSYEQY. The whole CDR3 protein reads CASSDAWGGSYEQYF.

This clone was seen more than once but under ten times. The gene symbols are mouse symbols. The read halts 1 residue ahead of the CDR3 end, with the missing end drawn from the germline J gene. V is TRBV29 and J is TRBJ2-1, with 12 nucleotides matching TRBD1. The CDR3 is 14 residues long. Germline V gene lookup returns CDR1 MSHET and CDR2 SYDVDS. V shed 5 bases, J shed 6 bases, and the junction held 2 bases outside the gene matches. CDR3 in amino acids: CASSPGQGAAEQFF. The CDR3 bases that were read are TGTGCTAGCAGTCCGGGACAGGGGGCTGCTGAGCAGTTC.

This clone was seen only a few times. Gene labels here are mouse ones. The read ends 1 residue early relative to the CDR3; the germline J gene fills the gap. The V call is TRBV13-1, the J call TRBJ1-3; 7 bases line up with TRBD1. Germline CDR1 NSHNY, CDR2 SYGAGN. The length of the CDR3 is 15 residues. With 2 bases clipped from V and 0 bases from J, the junction kept 2 bases outside the gene matches. CDR3 DNA, as far as it was read: TGTGCCAGCAGTGAGGGACAGAATTCTGGAAATACGCTCTAT. Its protein is CASSEGQNSGNTLY. The CDR3 in its entirety is CASSEGQNSGNTLYF.

As regards this clone: Gene names and germline match the mouse. The CDR3 end lies 1 residue beyond the end of the read and is filled in from the germline J gene. This chain joins TRBV23 and TRBJ2-4; the D call TRBD1 from the table was never checked on the DNA. CDR1 and CDR2 from the germline V gene are KGHTA and FQNQQP. CDR3 length equals 15 residues. The CDR3 sequence: CSSSPGQGGQNTLYF. The part of the CDR3 DNA that was read is TGCTCCAGCAGCCCGGGACAGGGAGGACAAAACACCTTGTAC.

About this clone itself: Genes and germline come from the mouse. The sequence runs out 1 residue before the end of the CDR3; the remainder is reconstructed from the germline J gene. The chain recombines TRBV12-2 with TRBJ2-1; D is undetermined. Germline CDR1 is SGHLS and CDR2 is HYDKME. Trimming removed 4 bases from V and 0 bases from J, with 9 bases in between. This CDR3 spans 14 amino acids. CDR3 sequence reads: CASSPSSNYAEQFF. Partial CDR3 DNA: TGTGCCAGCTCCCCGAGCAGTAACTATGCTGAGCAGTTC. Filled out from reference TRBV12-2 and TRBJ2-1, the complete variable domain reads NSGVVQSPRYIIKGKGERSILKCIPISGHLSVAWYQQTQGQELKFFIQHYDKMERDKGNLPSRFSVQQFDDYHSEMNMSALELEDSAVYFCASSPSSNYAEQFFGPGTRLTVL.

Details on this clone: Mouse gene names and germline throughout. The sequenced fragment ends 1 residue before the CDR3 boundary, so the rest is inferred from the germline J gene. This chain uses TRBV26 with TRBJ1-6, with TRBD1 identical over 12 bases. TRBJ1-6 falls under the ORF class, with uncertain function. The junction had 3 bases not matched to a gene; V was cut back by 5 bases and J by 10 bases. This CDR3 is 14 amino acids long. Germline loops: CDR1 KGHPV, CDR2 FQNQEV (reference sequence). The CDR3 here is CASSMGQGASPLYF. The CDR3 bases that were read are TGTGCCAGCAGTATGGGACAGGGGGCGTCGCCCCTCTAC.

The sample holds a few counts of this clone. Any gene name here is a mouse gene name. The sequence runs out 1 residue before the end of the CDR3; the remainder is reconstructed from the germline J gene. The rearrangement links TRBV26 to TRBJ1-2; D perhaps matches TRBD1 (5 bases). V lost 0 bases, J lost 4 bases, and 6 bases lay in between. The CDR3 loop spans 13 amino acids. Per germline, CDR1 KGHPV and CDR2 FQNQEV (reference sequence). CDR3 DNA (partial): TGTGCCAGCAGTCTGTCGAGGGGCTCCGACTACACC. It translates to CASSLSRGSDYT. The whole CDR3 sequence is CASSLSRGSDYTF.

Notes on this clone: The gene names here belong to mouse. The CDR3 end lies 1 residue beyond the end of the read and is filled in from the germline J gene. This chain joins TRBV15 and TRBJ2-7; 7 nucleotides line up with TRBD1. The CDR3 has 12 residues. V lost 1 base and J lost 9; bases outside the gene matches: 3. CDR1 SGHND and CDR2 FRSKSL come from the germline V gene. The CDR3 reads CASSLEQGTQYF. The covered CDR3 bases are TGTGCCAGCAGTTTAGAACAGGGGACACAGTAC. The complete variable domain, with remaining parts taken from reference TRBV15 and TRBJ2-7, reads DAGVTQTPRHEVAEKGQTIILKCEPVSGHNDLFWYRQTKIQGLELLSYFRSKSLMEDGGAFKDRFKAEMLNSSFSTLKIQPTEPKDSAVYLCASSLEQGTQYFGPGTRLTVL.

This clone is classed as medium-sized. Gene names are the mouse ones. The CDR3 goes on 1 residue after the read ends, and that part is filled in from the germline J gene. The J gene is TRBJ1-2, the V gene TRBV2; D uncertain. V lost 0 bases and J 6 bases, leaving 5 bases between the germline ends. CDR3 size: 12 residues. Germline CDR1 reads LGHNA; CDR2 reads YSYQKL. The CDR3 bases that were read are TGTGCCAGCAGCCAAGACCGGGCCGACTACACC. Translating gives CASSQDRADYT. In full, the CDR3 reads CASSQDRADYTF.

Concerning this clone itself: Genes here carry mouse names. The CDR3 end lies 1 residue beyond the end of the read and is filled in from the germline J gene. The chain couples TRBV26 to TRBJ2-3; either TRBD1 or TRBD2 may supply D (5 bases each). V lost 4 bases to trimming and J lost 2 bases, with 7 bases between them. The length of the CDR3 is 13 residues. CDR1 and CDR2 (germline): KGHPV, FQNQEV (reference sequence). CDR3 protein: CASSRGFAETLYF. The part of the CDR3 DNA that was read is TGTGCCAGCAGTCGGGGGTTTGCAGAAACGCTGTAT.

A single count supports this clone. Gene names are mouse gene names. The covered CDR3 bases are TGTGCCAGCAGTCTAGACAGAGACACAGAAGTCTTC. This translates into CASSLDRDTEVF. The entire CDR3 sequence reads CASSLDRDTEVFF. The chain joins TRBV26 to TRBJ1-1; possibly TRBD1 for D (5 bases). The read gets to within 1 residue of the CDR3 end, and the germline J gene fills in the rest. Per germline, CDR1 KGHPV and CDR2 FQNQEV (reference sequence). With 3 bases removed from V and 3 bases from J, the gap between germline ends came to 8 bases. The CDR3 extends over 13 amino acids.

In regard to this clone: Each gene name is a mouse one. The read terminates 1 residue ahead of where the CDR3 ends, so the germline J gene completes it. This chain joins TRBV3 and TRBJ2-2; no definite D call. V dropped 3 bases and J dropped 0 bases, with 8 bases sitting between them. The V gene's germline CDR1 is SNHLY and CDR2 FYNGKV (reference sequence). The length of the CDR3 is 15 residues. CDR3 DNA (partial): TGTGCCAGCAGCTTCGGCAGATCAAACACCGGGCAGCTCTAC. It specifies CASSFGRSNTGQLY. The full CDR3 sequence reads CASSFGRSNTGQLYF. The full variable domain, in which reference TRBV3 and TRBJ2-2 provide the parts outside the CDR3, is GPKVLQIPSHQIIDMGQMVTLNCDPVSNHLYFYWYKQILGQQMEFLVNFYNGKVMEKSKLFKDQFSVERPDGSYFTLKIQPTALEDSAVYFCASSFGRSNTGQLYFGEGSKLTVL.

This clone qualifies as large. Mouse gene names apply. The sequence runs out 1 residue before the end of the CDR3; the remainder is reconstructed from the germline J gene. The genes are TRBV2 and TRBJ2-1; a possible D gene is TRBD1 (5 bases). Trimming pared 4 bases from V and 7 bases from J, leaving 11 bases between. The length of the CDR3 is 13 residues. CDR1 LGHNA and CDR2 YSYQKL come from the germline V gene. The DNA read from the CDR3 is TGTGCCAGCAGCCCCCAGGGAGGGGCTGAGCAGTTC. Translation: CASSPQGGAEQF. The whole CDR3 sequence reads CASSPQGGAEQFF.

Remarks on this clone: Gene names follow the mouse nomenclature. The missing CDR3 end, 1 residue past where the read stops, is filled in from the germline J gene. The V call is TRBV29, the J call TRBJ1-4; weak D call: TRBD1 (5 bases). V gave up 2 bases and J gave up 0 bases, with 10 bases separating them. Germline CDR1 MSHET, CDR2 SYDVDS. The CDR3 spans 16 residues. CDR3 DNA, as far as it was read: TGTGCTAGCAGTTTACCTCGGACAATTTCCAACGAAAGATTATTT. Its translation is CASSLPRTISNERLF. The CDR3 in full is CASSLPRTISNERLFF.